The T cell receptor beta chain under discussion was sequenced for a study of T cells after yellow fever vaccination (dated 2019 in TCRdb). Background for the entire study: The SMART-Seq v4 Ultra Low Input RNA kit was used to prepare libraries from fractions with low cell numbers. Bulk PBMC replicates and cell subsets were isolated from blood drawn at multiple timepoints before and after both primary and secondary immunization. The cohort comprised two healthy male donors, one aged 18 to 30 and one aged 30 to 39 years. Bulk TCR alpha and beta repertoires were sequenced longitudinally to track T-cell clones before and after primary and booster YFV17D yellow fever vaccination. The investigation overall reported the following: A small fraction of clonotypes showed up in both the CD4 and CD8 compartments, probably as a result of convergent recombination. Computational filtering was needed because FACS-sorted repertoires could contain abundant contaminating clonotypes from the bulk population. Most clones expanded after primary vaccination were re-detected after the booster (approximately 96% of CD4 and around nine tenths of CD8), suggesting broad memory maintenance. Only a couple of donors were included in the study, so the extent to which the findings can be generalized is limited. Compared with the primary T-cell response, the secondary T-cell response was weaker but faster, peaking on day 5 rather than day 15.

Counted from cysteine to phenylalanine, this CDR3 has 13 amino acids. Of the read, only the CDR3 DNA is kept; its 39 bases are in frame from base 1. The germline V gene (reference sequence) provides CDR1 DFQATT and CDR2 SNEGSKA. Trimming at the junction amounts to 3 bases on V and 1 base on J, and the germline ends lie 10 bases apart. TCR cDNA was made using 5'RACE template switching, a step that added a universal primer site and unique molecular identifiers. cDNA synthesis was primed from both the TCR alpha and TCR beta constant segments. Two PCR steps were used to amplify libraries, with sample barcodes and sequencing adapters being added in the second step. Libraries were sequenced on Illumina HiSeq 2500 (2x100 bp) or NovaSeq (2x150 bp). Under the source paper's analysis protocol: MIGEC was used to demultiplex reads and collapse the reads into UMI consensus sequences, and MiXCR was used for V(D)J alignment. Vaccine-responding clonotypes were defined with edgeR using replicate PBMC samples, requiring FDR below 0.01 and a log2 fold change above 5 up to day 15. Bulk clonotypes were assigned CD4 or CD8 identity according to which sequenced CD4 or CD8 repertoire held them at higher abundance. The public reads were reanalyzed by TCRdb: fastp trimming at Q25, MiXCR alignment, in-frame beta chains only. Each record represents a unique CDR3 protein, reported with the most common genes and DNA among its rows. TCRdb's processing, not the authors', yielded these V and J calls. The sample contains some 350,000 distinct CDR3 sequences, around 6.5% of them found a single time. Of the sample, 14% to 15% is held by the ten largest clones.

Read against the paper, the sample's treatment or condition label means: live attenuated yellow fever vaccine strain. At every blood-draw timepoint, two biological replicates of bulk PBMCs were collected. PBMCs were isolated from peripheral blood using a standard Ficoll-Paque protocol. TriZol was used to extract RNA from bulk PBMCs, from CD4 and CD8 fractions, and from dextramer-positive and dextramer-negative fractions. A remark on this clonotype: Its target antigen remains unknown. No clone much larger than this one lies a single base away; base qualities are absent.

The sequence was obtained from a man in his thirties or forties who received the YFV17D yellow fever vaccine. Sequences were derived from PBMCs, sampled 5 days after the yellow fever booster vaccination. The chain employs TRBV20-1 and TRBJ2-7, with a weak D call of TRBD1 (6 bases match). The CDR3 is CSARGTTSYEQYF. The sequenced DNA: TGCAGTGCTAGGGGGACAACTTCCTACGAGCAGTACTTC.